These 26 T cell receptor beta chains were sequenced from one sample in a study of a mutant IDH1 vaccine in newly diagnosed glioma. The time point here: week 23, last vaccination. Alongside topical imiquimod, each dose of vaccine comprised 300 ug of mutant IDH1 20-mer peptide. Profiling relied on immunoSEQ multiplex PCR, and the TCRdb table lists in-frame clones only, not all of them. Of 43,000 or so clones listed, 84% are singletons. No antigen has been identified for these receptors. Specimen: PBMCs, collected from a glioma patient whose treatment included an IDH1 peptide vaccine. These receptors were collected from a woman younger than 35 with glioma. Some clones in this sample may be carry-over from other donors' samples.

The chain links TRBV5-4 to TRBJ1-2; maybe TRBD1 (5 bases). V lost 1 base and J lost 4, with 14 bases in between. The length of the CDR3 is 15 residues. Germline CDR1 reads SGHNT; CDR2 reads YYREEE (reference sequence). Here the CDR3 DNA reads TGTGCCAGCAGCTTGTCGCCAACGGGGCCCTATGGCTACACCTTC. Translation gives CASSLSPTGPYGYTF.

The V call is TRBV4-3, the J call TRBJ1-5; D is perhaps TRBD1 (5 bases). Between the trimmed V and J ends, which lost 0 bases and 1 base, there was a span of 7 bases. The CDR3 has 15 residues. Germline values: CDR1 LGHNA, CDR2 YSLEER. CDR3 amino acids: CASSQEGASNQPQHF. The CDR3 DNA sequence: TGCGCCAGCAGCCAAGAAGGGGCAAGCAATCAGCCCCAGCATTTT.

This CDR3 reads CASSLTKTNTGELFF. The CDR3, as DNA: TGTGCCAGCAGCTTGACTAAAACGAACACCGGGGAGCTGTTTTTT. The V call is TRBV5-6, the J call TRBJ2-2; no definite D call. The CDR3 is 15 amino acids. The germline V and J ends were trimmed by 1 base and 0 bases, with 7 bases remaining between them. Germline V gene lookup returns CDR1 SGHDT and CDR2 YYEEEE.

This chain connects TRBV5-6 to TRBJ2-1, with 10 nucleotides matching TRBD2. The CDR3 loop spans 16 amino acids. Per germline, CDR1 SGHDT and CDR2 YYEEEE. V shed 4 bases and J 2 bases; nucleotides not matched to a gene: 6. Here the CDR3 reads CASSLLAGLTYNEQFF. The CDR3 DNA reads as TGTGCCAGCAGCCTACTAGCGGGACTAACCTACAATGAGCAGTTCTTC. The whole variable domain, remainder taken from reference TRBV5-6 and TRBJ2-1, is DAGVTQSPTHLIKTRGQQVTLRCSPKSGHDTVSWYQQALGQGPQFIFQYYEEEERQRGNFPDRFSGHQFPNYSSELNVNALLLGDSALYLCASSLLAGLTYNEQFFGPGTRLTVL.

The V and J genes are TRBV7-2 and TRBJ2-1; D might be TRBD1 (6 bases). Germline V gives CDR1 SGHTA, CDR2 FQGNSA. The V gene lost 1 base and the J gene lost 6 bases, with 10 bases spanning the gap. The CDR3 extends over 14 amino acids. The CDR3 DNA reads TGTGCCAGCAGCTTAGGGGCAGGGGCCAATGAGCAGTTCTTC. Protein sequence: CASSLGAGANEQFF.

CDR3 nucleotide sequence: TGTGCCAGCAGCCCTAGGACAGGGGGGGCAGATACGCAGTATTTT. Its protein product is CASSPRTGGADTQYF. The V gene is TRBV13, the J gene TRBJ2-3; 10 bases are shared with TRBD1. The J segment lost 4 bases and the V segment lost 5 bases, leaving 6 bases of the junction unmatched. Germline values: CDR1 PRHDT, CDR2 FYEKMQ (reference sequence). The CDR3 consists of 15 residues.

V usage is TRBV19 and J usage is TRBJ2-4, with a possible D match to TRBD1 (6 bases). CDR3 size: 13 residues. With 4 bases removed from V and 7 bases from J, the gap between germline ends came to 11 bases. The germline gives CDR1 LNHDA, CDR2 SQIVND (reference sequence). CDR3 sequence (DNA): TGTGCCAGTAGTAAGGCAGGGGTTAACATTCAGTACTTC. Its protein is CASSKAGVNIQYF.

This sequence joins TRBV5-6 and TRBJ2-1, with D perhaps matching TRBD2 (5 bases). This CDR3 contains 13 residues. Trimming pared 4 bases from V and 10 bases from J, leaving 15 bases between. From germline, CDR1 is SGHDT and CDR2 YYEEEE. CDR3 protein: CASSPGLVGEQFF. The DNA of the CDR3 is TGTGCCAGCAGCCCTGGACTGGTCGGGGAGCAGTTCTTC.

The chain links TRBV7-2 to TRBJ1-2; TRBD1 agrees at 7 bases. V was clipped by 6 bases and J by 5 bases; unmatched bases: 6. Germline CDR1 SGHTA, CDR2 FQGNSA. The CDR3 contains 13 residues. CDR3 loop: CASRQGQAYGYTF. DNA of the CDR3: TGTGCCAGCAGGCAAGGACAGGCGTATGGCTACACCTTC.

The chain has TRBV30 and TRBJ2-1; 8 positions agree with TRBD2. The CDR3 is 13 amino acids. From germline, CDR1 is GTSNPN and CDR2 SVGIG (reference sequence). After removal of 5 bases from V and 5 bases from J, the junction contained 5 bases not matched to a gene. The CDR3 DNA follows: TGTGCCTGGGCGGGGGGCGCCAACAATGAGCAGTTCTTC. This encodes CAWAGGANNEQFF.

A word on this clone: At one of its ends the junction is not consistent with the germline gene, which may arise from a read error. The chain combines TRBV15 with TRBJ2-2; possibly TRBD1 for D (5 bases). Germline CDR1 LNHNV, CDR2 YYDKDF (reference sequence). The CDR3 is made up of 17 amino acids. The CDR3 spells CATSRDQGSAKTGELFF. CDR3 DNA sequence: TGTGCCACCAGCAGAGATCAGGGCTCCGCGAAGACCGGGGAGCTGTTTTTT.

The genes are TRBV29-1 and TRBJ2-1; TRBD2 matches 13 bases. Trimming cost V 5 bases and J 4 bases; bases outside gene matches: 8. CDR3 length: 16 amino acids. Germline values: CDR1 SQVTM, CDR2 ANQGSEA. The DNA for the CDR3 is TGCAGCGTTCTGGGGGGGGGACTAGCGGGATACAATGAGCAGTTCTTC. Translation gives CSVLGGGLAGYNEQFF.

The chain uses TRBV9 and TRBJ1-1; possible D gene TRBD1, 6 bases. Germline-derived CDR1 and CDR2 are SGDLS and YYNGEE. V lost 3 bases and J 4 bases, leaving 13 bases between the germline ends. The CDR3 has 14 amino acids. The CDR3 reads CASSERGWSTEAFF. In nucleotides, the CDR3 is TGTGCCAGCAGCGAGAGGGGGTGGAGCACTGAAGCTTTCTTT.

The rearrangement uses TRBV11-2 and TRBJ2-3; 7 bases are shared with TRBD1. CDR3 size: 14 residues. Per the germline V gene, CDR1 is SGHAT and CDR2 is FQNNGV. The V gene end was trimmed by 2 bases and the J gene end by 3 bases; junction bases not matched to a gene: 2. The CDR3 coding sequence is TGTGCCAGCAGCTTAAACAGGGGTACAGATACGCAGTATTTT. Its translation is CASSLNRGTDTQYF.

This sequence joins TRBV13 and TRBJ1-1; no definite D call. The germline CDR1 and CDR2 sequences are PRHDT and FYEKMQ (reference sequence). V lost 2 bases and J 6 bases, leaving 4 bases between the germline ends. The CDR3 has 11 residues. CDR3 protein: CASSLLAEAFF. The CDR3, as DNA: TGTGCCAGCAGCTTACTAGCTGAAGCTTTCTTT.

This chain connects TRBV9 to TRBJ1-2; D is unclear. This CDR3 comprises 10 residues. V was cut by 7 bases and J by 6 bases, with 7 bases left in between. Germline loops: CDR1 SGDLS, CDR2 YYNGEE. This CDR3 is CASAGNGYTF. DNA for the CDR3: TGTGCCAGCGCGGGAAATGGCTACACCTTC.

V is TRBV5-4 and J is TRBJ2-5; 7 bases agree with TRBD2. Germline loops: CDR1 SGHNT, CDR2 YYREEE (reference sequence). The CDR3 has 14 residues. V shed 5 bases, J shed 2 bases, and the junction held 6 bases outside the gene matches. CDR3 nucleotide sequence: TGTGCCAGCAGTTCCGGACTAGATCAAGAGACCCAGTACTTC. Protein: CASSSGLDQETQYF.

The chain employs TRBV5-5 and TRBJ2-1; D might be TRBD2 (6 bases). The length of the CDR3 is 13 residues. Germline V gene lookup returns CDR1 SGHKS and CDR2 YYEKEE (reference sequence). Trimming shortened V by 2 bases and J by 7 bases, and 10 bases separated the two germline ends. CDR3 nucleotides: TGTGCCAGCAGCTTTACTAGCCCAAATGAGCAGTTCTTC. Its protein is CASSFTSPNEQFF.

The chain couples TRBV9 to TRBJ2-3, with D uncertain. This CDR3 contains 15 residues. CDR1 and CDR2 from the germline V gene are SGDLS and YYNGEE. Between the trimmed V and J ends, which lost 4 bases and 0 bases, there was a span of 12 bases. The CDR3 protein is CASSLTASSTDTQYF. The CDR3 bases are TGTGCCAGCAGCCTAACGGCTTCTAGCACAGATACGCAGTATTTT.

This rearrangement joins TRBV6-1 to TRBJ2-7; TRBD1 aligns across 9 bases. Trimming removed 4 bases from V and 2 bases from J; junction bases left unmatched: 3. CDR3 length equals 14 residues. Germline CDR1 and CDR2: MNHNS and SASEGT. The CDR3 bases are TGTGCCAGCAGTGTTGGGGACAGGGCCTACGAGCAGTACTTC. Its protein product is CASSVGDRAYEQYF.

The chain uses TRBV19 and TRBJ1-5, with D unresolved. Germline CDR1 and CDR2: LNHDA and SQIVND (reference sequence). Trimming left V 3 bases short and J 7 bases short, with 13 bases between. The CDR3 contains 14 residues. In DNA form, the CDR3 reads TGTGCCAGTAGTATCCTCGCCCTAAACCAGCCCCAGCATTTT. This sequence encodes CASSILALNQPQHF.

V and J are TRBV2 and TRBJ1-5, with 7 bases that match TRBD1. Germline-derived CDR1 and CDR2 are SNHLY and FYNNEI. CDR3 length: 15 residues. After removal of 3 bases from V and 4 bases from J, the junction contained 6 bases not matched to a gene. The chain's CDR3 is CASSDRQGRNQPQHF. CDR3 DNA sequence: TGTGCCAGCAGTGATAGACAGGGCCGGAATCAGCCCCAGCATTTT. Using reference TRBV2 and TRBJ1-5 for the parts outside the CDR3, the full variable domain is EPEVTQTPSHQVTQMGQEVILRCVPISNHLYFYWYRQILGQKVEFLVSFYNNEISEKSEIFDDQFSVERPDGSNFTLKIRSTKLEDSAMYFCASSDRQGRNQPQHFGDGTRLSIL.

The rearrangement uses TRBV4-1 and TRBJ1-2; D gene unclear. The ends were cut back, 3 bases at V and 1 base at J, with 15 bases in the middle. The CDR3 spans 16 residues. From germline, CDR1 is MGHRA and CDR2 YSYEKL. The CDR3 here is CASSHPTGGNNYGYTF. CDR3 DNA: TGCGCCAGCAGCCACCCCACGGGAGGGAATAACTATGGCTACACCTTC.

This clone came up a few times. The rearrangement links TRBV5-1 to TRBJ2-1; D not resolved. This CDR3 has 15 amino acids. Germline CDR1 and CDR2: SGHRS and YFSETQ. Trimming took 2 bases from V and 5 from J, leaving 14 bases between them. CDR3 loop: CASSLLLPADNEQFF. The CDR3 DNA sequence: TGCGCCAGCAGCTTACTTCTTCCCGCGGACAATGAGCAGTTCTTC.

The CDR3 here is CASSPRGQGLGNTEAFF. The CDR3 DNA reads as TGTGCCAGCAGCCCGCGGGGACAGGGGCTGGGGAACACTGAAGCTTTCTTT. The rearrangement links TRBV14 to TRBJ1-1; 10 nucleotides agree with TRBD1. This CDR3 comprises 17 residues. Per the germline V gene, CDR1 is SGHDN and CDR2 is FVKESK. Losses at the gene ends were 4 bases for V and 1 base for J; bases not matched to a gene: 9.

CDR3 DNA: TGTGCCAGCAGCCCGAGGGACAGGCCCAATCAGCCCCAGCATTTT. It is translated as CASSPRDRPNQPQHF. V gene TRBV7-6 combines with J gene TRBJ1-5; 8 bases match TRBD1. V dropped 5 bases and J dropped 3; count of bases not matched to a gene: 6. The CDR3 consists of 15 residues. CDR1 SGHVS and CDR2 FNYEAQ come from the germline V gene.